Following are 28 T cell receptor beta chains from one sample sequenced in a study of cytomegalovirus exposure and HLA in healthy donors. Amplification used 60 Vbeta primers and 13 Jbeta primers. Method: immunoSEQ multiplex PCR; TCRdb's copy keeps in-frame clones and lacks some. The data hold around 130,000 clones, with approximately 80% observed a single time. Sequences were obtained from PBMCs. These receptors all stem from an older woman in good health and CMV-seronegative.

This chain connects TRBV19 to TRBJ1-1; D not certain. V gave up 6 bases and J gave up 1 base, with 12 bases separating them. The CDR3 is made up of 14 amino acids. Germline CDR1 LNHDA, CDR2 SQIVND (reference sequence). The CDR3 loop is CASSPSITNTEAFF. The CDR3, as DNA: TGTGCCAGTAGCCCCAGTATAACGAACACTGAAGCTTTCTTT.

This clone was found a few times. The rearrangement links TRBV6-4 to TRBJ1-2; 10 bases are a match to TRBD1. The J segment lost 3 bases and the V segment lost 9 bases, leaving 16 bases of the junction unmatched. Per germline, CDR1 MRHNA and CDR2 SNTAGT. The CDR3 has 17 amino acids. DNA for the CDR3: TGTGCCAGAGGGGAAGTAGGGACAGGGGAGTACTACTATGGCTACACCTTC. The encoded protein is CARGEVGTGEYYYGYTF.

As to this clone: No conserved phenylalanine or tryptophan ends this CDR3, so it is likely a read error. Because the CDR3's place on the DNA is in doubt, the DNA is left out and the CDR3 is given as listed by TCRdb. The chain has TRBV28 and TRBJ2-7; TRBD1 is the table's D call and was not checked against the DNA. Germline V CDR1 and CDR2: MDHEN, SYDVKM. Counting both end residues, the CDR3 totals 11 amino acids. CDR3 sequence: CASSLRQGLEN.

The chain joins TRBV6-1 to TRBJ1-1; 9 bases map to TRBD1. The V and J ends lost 7 bases and 4 bases, in that order; junction bases with no gene match: 10. This CDR3 is 15 amino acids long. Looked up from germline, CDR1 is MNHNS and CDR2 is SASEGT. The CDR3 DNA sequence: TGTGCCAGCATTCCCCTTTGGACAGGGGCCACTGAAGCTTTCTTT. Translated, it gives CASIPLWTGATEAFF.

The chain has TRBV25-1 and TRBJ2-7, with 8 nucleotides matching TRBD1. CDR1 and CDR2 from the germline V gene are MGHDK and SYGVNS. This CDR3 contains 15 residues. The V and J ends lost 3 bases and 13 bases, in that order; junction bases with no gene match: 17. CDR3 residues: CASSEGTGTGLRRYF. The CDR3, as DNA: TGTGCCAGCAGTGAGGGAACCGGGACAGGCCTACGTCGATACTTC.

This clone was seen just once. V usage is TRBV7-9 and J usage is TRBJ2-1; 7 bases map to TRBD2. The length of the CDR3 is 13 residues. Trimming removed 8 bases from V and 6 bases from J; junction bases left unmatched: 7. Germline CDR1 and CDR2: SEHNR and FQNEAQ (reference sequence). As DNA, the CDR3 is TGTGCCAGCCGGGCTAGCGGAACCAATGAGCAGTTCTTC. This encodes CASRASGTNEQFF.

The genes are TRBV28 and TRBJ2-5; 7 bases agree with TRBD1. Germline values: CDR1 MDHEN, CDR2 SYDVKM. The CDR3 runs 14 residues. V was pared by 5 bases and J by 5 bases, with 8 bases of the junction left unmatched. The CDR3 DNA sequence: TGTGCCAGCAGTGATTGGCAGGGGGACGAGACCCAGTACTTC. Translated: CASSDWQGDETQYF.

This clone has a handful of counts. One end of the junction does not line up with germline, which may come from a read error. The J gene is TRBJ1-1, the V gene TRBV23-1; 7 nucleotides align to TRBD1. TRBV23-1 falls under the ORF class, with uncertain function. CDR3 length: 18 residues. As DNA, the CDR3 is TGCGCCAGCAGTCAATCGACAGGGTGGGAGGTTAAGAACCCTGAAGCTTTCTTT. It yields the protein CASSQSTGWEVKNPEAFF.

The CDR3 sequence: CASSLTSANYGYTF. The CDR3 DNA reads TGTGCCAGCAGCTTAACATCAGCTAACTATGGCTACACCTTC. J is TRBJ1-2 and V is TRBV7-8; D remains ambiguous. Trimming cost V 2 bases and J 0 bases, with 7 bases left between them. The V gene's germline CDR1 is SGHVS and CDR2 FQNEAQ. The CDR3 extends over 14 amino acids.

The chain couples TRBV9 to TRBJ1-1; 10 bases match TRBD1. The germline CDR1 and CDR2 sequences are SGDLS and YYNGEE. This CDR3 region has 14 residues. The J segment lost 7 bases and the V segment lost 0 bases, leaving 3 bases of the junction unmatched. The DNA for the CDR3 is TGTGCCAGCAGCGTAGGGGGACAGGGGTTTGAAGCTTTCTTT. The encoded protein is CASSVGGQGFEAFF.

The rearrangement uses TRBV7-9 and TRBJ1-3; 8 nucleotides align to TRBD1. With V trimmed by 5 bases and J by 0 bases, 6 bases remained unmatched. CDR3 length: 16 residues. Germline V gene data show CDR1 as SEHNR and CDR2 as FQNEAQ (reference sequence). DNA for the CDR3: TGTGCCAGCAGCACCCGGACAGGGCGCTCTGGAAACACCATATATTTT. Its protein is CASSTRTGRSGNTIYF.

The V and J genes are TRBV4-1 and TRBJ2-2, with 14 bases that match TRBD2. Trimming removed 4 bases from V and 6 bases from J; junction bases left unmatched: 1. Looked up from germline, CDR1 is MGHRA and CDR2 is YSYEKL. The CDR3 loop spans 15 amino acids. The CDR3: CASSPGLAGAGELFF. The CDR3 bases are TGCGCCAGCAGCCCGGGACTAGCGGGGGCCGGGGAGCTGTTTTTT.

V gene TRBV28 combines with J gene TRBJ2-3; 7 bases fit TRBD1. With V trimmed by 5 bases and J by 3 bases, 11 bases remained unmatched. The CDR3 length is 16 residues. Germline CDR1 reads MDHEN; CDR2 reads SYDVKM. The CDR3 protein is CASSVGGQVGTDTQYF. DNA for the CDR3: TGTGCCAGCAGTGTAGGTGGACAGGTGGGAACAGATACGCAGTATTTT. The whole variable domain, remainder taken from reference TRBV28 and TRBJ2-3, is DVKVTQSSRYLVKRTGEKVFLECVQDMDHENMFWYRQDPGLGLRLIYFSYDVKMKEKGDIPEGYSVSREKKERFSLILESASTNQTSMYLCASSVGGQVGTDTQYFGPGTRLTVL.

CDR3 DNA: TGTGCCAGCTCAGCCTTACCGGGACAGGGGATGTCCAATGAAAAACTGTTTTTT. This translates into CASSALPGQGMSNEKLFF. The chain recombines TRBV18 with TRBJ1-4; 10 bases match TRBD1. Germline V gene lookup returns CDR1 KGHSH and CDR2 LQKENI. V shed 5 bases, J shed 5 bases, and the junction held 14 bases outside the gene matches. The length of the CDR3 is 18 residues.

This clone was picked up a small number of times. The chain is built from TRBV9 and TRBJ1-2; 8 bases are a match to TRBD1. This CDR3 comprises 14 residues. Germline V CDR1 and CDR2: SGDLS, YYNGEE. With 0 bases clipped from V and 8 bases from J, the junction kept 6 bases outside the gene matches. For the CDR3, the DNA is TGTGCCAGCAGCGTAGACCAGGGGGCGGAGGGCTACACCTTC. Encoded protein: CASSVDQGAEGYTF.

The V gene is TRBV9, the J gene TRBJ2-1, with D perhaps matching TRBD2 (6 bases). Germline V gene sequence: CDR1 SGDLS, CDR2 YYNGEE. Trimming took 2 bases from V and 0 from J, leaving 9 bases between them. The CDR3 is 15 amino acids. For the CDR3, the DNA is TGTGCCAGCAGCGTGCTCGGGAGCTCCTACAATGAGCAGTTCTTC. This codes for CASSVLGSSYNEQFF.

The chain is built from TRBV5-1 and TRBJ2-7; 7 bases align to TRBD1. Germline-derived CDR1 and CDR2 are SGHRS and YFSETQ. The CDR3 contains 15 residues. V gave up 4 bases and J gave up 3 bases; unmatched junction bases: 10. CDR3 DNA: TGCGCCAGCAGCCCCCATCCGGGACAGTTCTACGAGCAGTACTTC. This codes for CASSPHPGQFYEQYF.

This sequence joins TRBV28 and TRBJ2-1; 11 nucleotides line up with TRBD2. The germline V gene encodes CDR1 MDHEN and CDR2 SYDVKM. There are 16 residues in the CDR3. The V gene end was trimmed by 4 bases and the J gene end by 3 bases; junction bases not matched to a gene: 5. The CDR3, as DNA: TGTGCCAGCAGTTCCTCGACTAGCGGGATCTACAATGAGCAGTTCTTC. As protein: CASSSSTSGIYNEQFF. The whole variable domain, filled in from reference TRBV28 and TRBJ2-1, reads DVKVTQSSRYLVKRTGEKVFLECVQDMDHENMFWYRQDPGLGLRLIYFSYDVKMKEKGDIPEGYSVSREKKERFSLILESASTNQTSMYLCASSSSTSGIYNEQFFGPGTRLTVL.

V is TRBV5-1 and J is TRBJ2-3; 9 positions agree with TRBD1. Germline trimming cut 5 bases from V and 3 bases from J; bases unmatched to any gene: 4. This CDR3 is 14 amino acids long. Per germline, CDR1 SGHRS and CDR2 YFSETQ. In DNA form, the CDR3 reads TGCGCCAGCAGATTCGGACAGGGGACAGATACGCAGTATTTT. Protein product: CASRFGQGTDTQYF.

This chain links TRBV2 with TRBJ1-1, with 8 positions matching TRBD1. Looked up from germline, CDR1 is SNHLY and CDR2 is FYNNEI. J lost 0 bases, V lost 5 bases, and 2 bases had no gene match. The CDR3 runs 14 residues. Here the CDR3 reads CASSRQGMNTEAFF. Written as DNA, the CDR3 is TGTGCCAGCAGTCGACAGGGGATGAACACTGAAGCTTTCTTT.

This rearrangement joins TRBV6-6 to TRBJ2-7; D is unclear. Germline-derived CDR1 and CDR2 are MNHNY and SVGAGI (reference sequence). CDR3 length equals 14 residues. Trimming pared 3 bases from V and 5 bases from J, leaving 14 bases between. CDR3 sequence reads: CASSYGQAPDEQYF. The CDR3 DNA sequence: TGTGCCAGCAGTTATGGGCAGGCTCCCGACGAGCAGTACTTC.

The genes are TRBV30 and TRBJ2-7, with TRBD1 identical over 10 bases. Trimming took 5 bases from V and 3 from J; bases not matched to a gene: 7. Per germline, CDR1 GTSNPN and CDR2 SVGIG (reference sequence). The CDR3 is 14 residues long. The CDR3 DNA reads TGTGCCTGGGGACGGGGGACAGGGGTCTACGAGCAGTACTTC. Translated, it gives CAWGRGTGVYEQYF.

As DNA, the CDR3 is TGTGCCAGCAGTGAAGGTATCAGGAACCTTCAAGAGACCCAGTACTTC. Translated, it gives CASSEGIRNLQETQYF. The chain combines TRBV6-1 with TRBJ2-5; D is ambiguous. Trimming removed 1 base at V and 2 bases at J, with 14 bases between. Germline V lookup: CDR1 MNHNS, CDR2 SASEGT. The CDR3 contains 16 residues.

In nucleotides, the CDR3 is TGTGCCAGCAGTCTAACAGGCCAAGCCAAAAACATTCAGTACTTC. Amino acid sequence: CASSLTGQAKNIQYF. The V call is TRBV27, the J call TRBJ2-4; D is possibly TRBD1 (5 bases). The ends were cut back, 5 bases at V and 0 bases at J, with 11 bases in the middle. This CDR3 contains 15 residues. Germline CDR1 and CDR2: MNHEY and SMNVEV (reference sequence).

The J gene is TRBJ2-1, the V gene TRBV28; 11 bases match TRBD2. The CDR3 is 19 amino acids. V gave up 5 bases and J gave up 8 bases; unmatched junction bases: 20. CDR1 is MDHEN, CDR2 SYDVKM, per germline. The CDR3 nucleotides read TGTGCCAGCAGTATTTTTAGGGGGATAGCGGGAGGGCCGGTCTATGAGCAGTTCTTC. This translates into CASSIFRGIAGGPVYEQFF. Together with reference TRBV28 and TRBJ2-1, the CDR3 gives the full variable domain: DVKVTQSSRYLVKRTGEKVFLECVQDMDHENMFWYRQDPGLGLRLIYFSYDVKMKEKGDIPEGYSVSREKKERFSLILESASTNQTSMYLCASSIFRGIAGGPVYEQFFGPGTRLTVL.

This clone turned up a few times. The chain couples TRBV2 to TRBJ1-5, with D uncertain. This CDR3 has 14 residues. Trimming pared 4 bases from V and 0 bases from J, leaving 7 bases between. Germline assignment: CDR1 SNHLY and CDR2 FYNNEI. The CDR3 sequence is CASSGGHSNQPQHF. DNA for the CDR3: TGTGCCAGCAGTGGTGGGCATAGCAATCAGCCCCAGCATTTT.

The J gene is TRBJ1-6, the V gene TRBV7-2; 7 bases map to TRBD1. The CDR3 length is 14 residues. The germline V gene encodes CDR1 SGHTA and CDR2 FQGNSA. V shed 1 base and J 10 bases; nucleotides not matched to a gene: 4. Here the CDR3 reads CASSLGYRGSPLHF. For the CDR3, the DNA is TGTGCCAGCAGCTTAGGATACAGGGGATCACCCCTCCACTTT.

The chain is built from TRBV13 and TRBJ2-7; 9 bases align to TRBD1. This CDR3 is 15 amino acids long. V was pared by 5 bases and J by 5 bases, with 10 bases of the junction left unmatched. Germline CDR1 PRHDT, CDR2 FYEKMQ (reference sequence). The CDR3 bases are TGTGCCAGCAGCCCCAGACCGGGACAGGGCAACGAGCAGTACTTC. Translated: CASSPRPGQGNEQYF. The full variable domain, in which reference TRBV13 and TRBJ2-7 provide the parts outside the CDR3, is AAGVIQSPRHLIKEKRETATLKCYPIPRHDTVYWYQQGPGQDPQFLISFYEKMQSDKGSIPDRFSAQQFSDYHSELNMSSLELGDSALYFCASSPRPGQGNEQYFGPGTRLTVT.